This T cell receptor (beta chain) was sequenced in a study of identical twins. V lost 1 base and J 6 bases, leaving 17 bases between the germline ends. The germline V gene encodes CDR1 SGDLS and CDR2 YYNGEE. The CDR3 spans 15 residues. This clonotype was seen at least ten times. No antigen is known for it. Study-level findings and limits: For monozygotic twins, models underestimated out-of-frame TCR alpha sharing.

One entry per CDR3 protein results from TCRdb running MiXCR on the 5' RACE reads. The sample records around 250,000 distinct CDR3 sequences, over 5% being singletons. This same sample was also part of a study on T cells expressing NK-cell markers.

The sequence came from a young woman in good health. Material: CD8+ T cells sorted from blood. The J gene is TRBJ2-7, the V gene TRBV9, with D uncertain. CDR3 sequence: CASSVNGLGRGEQYF. In DNA form, the CDR3 reads TGTGCCAGCAGCGTAAACGGCCTTGGCCGAGGCGAGCAGTACTTC.